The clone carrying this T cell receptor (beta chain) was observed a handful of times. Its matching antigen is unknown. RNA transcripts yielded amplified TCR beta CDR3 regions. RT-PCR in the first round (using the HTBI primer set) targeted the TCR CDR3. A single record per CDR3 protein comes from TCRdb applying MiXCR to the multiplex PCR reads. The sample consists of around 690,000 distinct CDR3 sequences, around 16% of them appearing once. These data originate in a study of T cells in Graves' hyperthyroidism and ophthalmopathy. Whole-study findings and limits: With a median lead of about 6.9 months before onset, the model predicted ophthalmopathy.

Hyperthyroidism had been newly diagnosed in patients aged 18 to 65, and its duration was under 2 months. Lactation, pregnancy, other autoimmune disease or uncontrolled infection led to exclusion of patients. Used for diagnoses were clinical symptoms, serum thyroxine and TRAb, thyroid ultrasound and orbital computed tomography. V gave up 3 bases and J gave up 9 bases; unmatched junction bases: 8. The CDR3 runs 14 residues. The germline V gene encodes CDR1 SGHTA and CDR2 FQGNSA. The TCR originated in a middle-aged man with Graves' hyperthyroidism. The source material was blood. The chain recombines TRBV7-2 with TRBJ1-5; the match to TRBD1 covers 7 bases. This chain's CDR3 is CASSLNTGAGPQHF. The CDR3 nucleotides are TGTGCCAGCAGCTTGAATACAGGGGCAGGGCCCCAGCATTTT.